What follows are 20 T cell receptor beta chains derived from one specimen sequenced in a study of OX40 agonist ivuxolimab in advanced cancers. Produced via immunoSEQ multiplex PCR; TCRdb's table is partial and in-frame only. The table has approximately 100,000 clones, about 91% seen once; the top ten hold around 0.3%. This specimen was CD4+ or CD8+ T cells sorted from blood, taken in a trial of the OX40 agonist ivuxolimab. The origin of the receptors is an adult with an advanced solid tumor such as melanoma, head and neck, liver or kidney cancer.

The genes are TRBV19 and TRBJ1-5, with a weak D call TRBD1 (5 bases). The V gene's germline CDR1 is LNHDA and CDR2 SQIVND (reference sequence). Trimming removed 3 bases at V and 1 base at J, with 7 bases between. This CDR3 region has 14 residues. In DNA form, the CDR3 reads TGTGCCAGTAGTATCCGGGACAGCAATCAGCCCCAGCATTTT. The encoded protein is CASSIRDSNQPQHF.

This chain joins TRBV7-2 and TRBJ1-5; TRBD1 matches 10 bases. V was pared by 5 bases and J by 6 bases, with 4 bases of the junction left unmatched. Per germline, CDR1 SGHTA and CDR2 FQGNSA. The CDR3 loop spans 14 amino acids. The DNA of the CDR3 is TGTGCCAGCAGCCCGGGACAGGGGACTCAGCCCCAGCATTTT. It specifies CASSPGQGTQPQHF.

In DNA, the CDR3 is TGTGCCAGCAGCTCCTCGGGGGGCGAGACCCAGTACTTC. Translation gives CASSSSGGETQYF. This sequence joins TRBV7-9 and TRBJ2-5; tentative D call: TRBD2 (7 bases). The V gene's germline CDR1 is SEHNR and CDR2 FQNEAQ (reference sequence). CDR3 length: 13 residues. The ends were cut back, 4 bases at V and 5 bases at J, with 11 bases in the middle.

The J gene is TRBJ2-3, the V gene TRBV18; unclear D gene. Germline V gene lookup returns CDR1 KGHSH and CDR2 LQKENI. The CDR3 has 12 amino acids. Trimming took off 6 bases at V and 5 bases at J, with 9 bases between the two ends. In DNA form, the CDR3 reads TGTGCCAGCTCCCCCGCGGAAGATACGCAGTATTTT. Amino acids: CASSPAEDTQYF.

This clone is a singleton in its sample. The chain carries TRBV29-1 and TRBJ2-7; possibly TRBD1 for D (6 bases). Trimming removed 7 bases at V and 4 bases at J, with 23 bases between. CDR3 size: 15 residues. Germline V lookup: CDR1 SQVTM, CDR2 ANQGSEA. The CDR3 DNA sequence: TGCAGCGCTCGGGGTGGTCAGGGGAAAGTTTACGAGCAGTACTTC. Its translation is CSARGGQGKVYEQYF.

The chain employs TRBV9 and TRBJ2-1, with TRBD2 matching over 8 bases. J gave up 7 bases and V 4 bases, and 13 bases lay outside the gene matches. The CDR3 covers 16 residues. Germline V gene data show CDR1 as SGDLS and CDR2 as YYNGEE. CDR3 DNA: TGTGCCAGCAGCCCCCGAGGGGGACTAGTAGGTAATGAGCAGTTCTTC. Protein: CASSPRGGLVGNEQFF.

This chain connects TRBV7-2 to TRBJ2-1; D may be TRBD2 (6 bases). Between the trimmed V and J ends, which lost 1 base and 4 bases, there was a span of 11 bases. Germline CDR1 SGHTA, CDR2 FQGNSA. The CDR3 extends over 15 amino acids. The CDR3 spells CASSLDSSVYNEQFF. The CDR3 region has the DNA TGTGCCAGCAGCTTAGACTCTAGCGTATACAATGAGCAGTTCTTC.

The chain is built from TRBV5-1 and TRBJ2-1; 11 nucleotides align to TRBD2. Trimming took 2 bases from V and 4 from J; bases not matched to a gene: 5. Germline V gives CDR1 SGHRS, CDR2 YFSETQ. The CDR3 has 16 amino acids. In DNA form, the CDR3 reads TGCGCCAGCAGCTTCGTGGGGACTAGCGGATACAATGAGCAGTTCTTC. Protein product: CASSFVGTSGYNEQFF.

The chain carries TRBV7-7 and TRBJ2-1, with TRBD2 identical over 7 bases. V was clipped by 5 bases and J by 7 bases; unmatched bases: 14. The CDR3 is 16 residues long. Germline V lookup: CDR1 SSHAT, CDR2 FNYEAQ (reference sequence). This CDR3 is CASSPVLGEGKNEQFF. The CDR3 DNA sequence: TGTGCCAGCAGCCCAGTGTTGGGGGAGGGAAAAAATGAGCAGTTCTTC.

The V gene is TRBV7-8, the J gene TRBJ2-7, with D perhaps TRBD1 (5 bases). V was pared by 1 base and J by 4 bases, with 14 bases between. Germline CDR1 is SGHVS and CDR2 is FQNEAQ. The CDR3 sequence is 15 residues long. Written as DNA, the CDR3 is TGTGCCAGCAGCTTAGAGGGCAGGGCCGCTTACGAGCAGTACTTC. Translated: CASSLEGRAAYEQYF.

V gene TRBV4-3 combines with J gene TRBJ2-3, with TRBD2 matching over 10 bases. CDR1 LGHNA and CDR2 YSLEER come from the germline V gene. There are 17 residues in the CDR3. The V segment lost 0 bases and the J segment 0 bases; nucleotides outside the gene matches: 3. The CDR3 sequence is CASSQDPGLASTDTQYF. Here the CDR3 DNA reads TGCGCCAGCAGCCAAGATCCGGGACTAGCGAGCACAGATACGCAGTATTTT.

This rearrangement joins TRBV6-5 to TRBJ2-3; 9 bases line up with TRBD1. Germline CDR1 reads MNHEY; CDR2 reads SVGAGI. V lost 8 bases to trimming and J lost 2 bases; unmatched junction nucleotides: 5. This CDR3 contains 14 residues. CDR3 in amino acids: CASGHRGLTDTQYF. CDR3 coding DNA: TGTGCCAGCGGACACAGGGGGCTCACAGATACGCAGTATTTT.

This clone was recorded once. V usage is TRBV4-2 and J usage is TRBJ1-4, with D possibly TRBD1 on 6 matching bases. The CDR3 is 18 residues long. Germline V lookup: CDR1 LGHNA, CDR2 YNFKEQ. Trimming stripped 0 bases from V and 0 bases from J, with 14 bases between. This CDR3 is CASSQERGTISTNEKLFF. CDR3 bases: TGTGCCAGCAGCCAAGAGCGAGGGACAATCTCAACTAATGAAAAACTGTTTTTT.

This chain uses TRBV5-4 with TRBJ2-7; 10 positions agree with TRBD2. CDR1 and CDR2 from the germline V gene are SGHNT and YYREEE (reference sequence). The junction had 8 bases not matched to a gene; V was cut back by 4 bases and J by 1 base. This CDR3 comprises 16 residues. CDR3 sequence: CASSGQGLASSYEQYF. The CDR3 bases are TGTGCCAGCAGCGGACAGGGACTAGCGAGTTCCTACGAGCAGTACTTC.

This clone was recorded only once. The chain has TRBV6-6 and TRBJ2-1; TRBD2 matches at 12 bases. This CDR3 contains 15 residues. Per the germline V gene, CDR1 is MNHNY and CDR2 is SVGAGI (reference sequence). The V segment lost 6 bases and the J segment 8 bases; nucleotides outside the gene matches: 8. The CDR3 sequence is CASSPTSGRPDEQFF. The CDR3 nucleotides read TGTGCCAGCAGCCCCACTAGCGGGAGGCCGGATGAGCAGTTCTTC.

The chain recombines TRBV28 with TRBJ2-3; D remains unclear. The CDR3 loop spans 13 amino acids. Germline V gene lookup returns CDR1 MDHEN and CDR2 SYDVKM. Trimming shortened V by 5 bases and J by 7 bases, and 13 bases separated the two germline ends. The CDR3 here is CASSGLLLNTQYF. Written as DNA, the CDR3 is TGTGCCAGCAGTGGTCTGCTGTTAAATACGCAGTATTTT.

V gene TRBV30 combines with J gene TRBJ1-2, with D maybe TRBD1 (5 bases). This CDR3 is built from 15 residues. Germline V gene lookup returns CDR1 GTSNPN and CDR2 SVGIG (reference sequence). Trimming took off 2 bases at V and 0 bases at J, with 13 bases between the two ends. CDR3 DNA: TGTGCCTGGAGTTGGTGGGACCGACCTAACTATGGCTACACCTTC. Translating gives CAWSWWDRPNYGYTF.

This sequence joins TRBV11-2 and TRBJ2-7; the D is unclear. Deletions cut 5 bases from V and 2 bases from J, with 16 bases between. The germline gives CDR1 SGHAT, CDR2 FQNNGV. The CDR3 is 15 amino acids. CDR3 residues: CASSPLGTEAYEQYF. CDR3 nucleotides: TGTGCCAGCAGCCCATTGGGAACTGAGGCCTACGAGCAGTACTTC.

This chain connects TRBV25-1 to TRBJ2-7; 9 bases map to TRBD1. Germline CDR1 MGHDK, CDR2 SYGVNS. With 4 bases clipped from V and 3 bases from J, the junction kept 4 bases outside the gene matches. The CDR3 has 14 amino acids. The CDR3 loop reads CASSVTGQGYEQYF. The CDR3 nucleotides are TGTGCCAGCAGTGTAACGGGACAGGGCTACGAGCAGTACTTC.

V gene TRBV7-2 combines with J gene TRBJ2-1, with 10 bases fitting TRBD2. Germline V gene lookup returns CDR1 SGHTA and CDR2 FQGNSA. After removal of 4 bases from V and 5 bases from J, the junction contained 5 bases not matched to a gene. The CDR3 loop spans 15 amino acids. Written as DNA, the CDR3 is TGTGCCAGCAGCTACGGACTAGCGGCCAACAATGAGCAGTTCTTC. Residues: CASSYGLAANNEQFF.